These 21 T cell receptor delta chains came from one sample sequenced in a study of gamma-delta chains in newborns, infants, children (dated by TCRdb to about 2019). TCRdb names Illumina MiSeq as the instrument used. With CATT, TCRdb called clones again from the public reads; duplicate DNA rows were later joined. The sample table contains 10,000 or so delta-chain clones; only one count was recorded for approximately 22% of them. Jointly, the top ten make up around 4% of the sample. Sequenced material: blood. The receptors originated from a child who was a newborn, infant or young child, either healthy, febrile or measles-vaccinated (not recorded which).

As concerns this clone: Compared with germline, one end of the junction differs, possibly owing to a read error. CDR3 region: CACDTVLGESSRDTRQMFF. In nucleotides, the CDR3 is TGTGCCTGTGACACCGTACTGGGGGAGAGCTCCCGGGACACCCGACAGATGTTTTTC. This rearrangement joins TRDV2 to TRDJ3; the match to TRDD3 covers 9 bases. Germline assignment: CDR1 GEAIGNYY and CDR2 EKD. The CDR3 runs 19 residues.

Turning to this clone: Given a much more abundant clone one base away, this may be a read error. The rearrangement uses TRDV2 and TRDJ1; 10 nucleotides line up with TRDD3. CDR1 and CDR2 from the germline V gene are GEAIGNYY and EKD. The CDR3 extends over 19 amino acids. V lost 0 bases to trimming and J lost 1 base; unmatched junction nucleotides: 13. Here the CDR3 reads CACDTLKGDTRGVTDKLIF. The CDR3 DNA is TGTGCCTGTGACACCTTAAAGGGGGATACGCGAGGGGTCACCGATAAACTCATCTTT.

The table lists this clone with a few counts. CDR3 coding DNA: TGTGCCTGTGACAACGTACTGGGGGATACTTGGGACACCCGACAGATGTTTTTC. Protein: CACDNVLGDTWDTRQMFF. The chain recombines TRDV2 with TRDJ3; 12 positions agree with TRDD3. The ends lost 2 bases at V and 4 bases at J; junction bases unmatched: 5. CDR1 is GEAIGNYY and CDR2 is EKD in the germline V gene. The CDR3 has 18 amino acids.

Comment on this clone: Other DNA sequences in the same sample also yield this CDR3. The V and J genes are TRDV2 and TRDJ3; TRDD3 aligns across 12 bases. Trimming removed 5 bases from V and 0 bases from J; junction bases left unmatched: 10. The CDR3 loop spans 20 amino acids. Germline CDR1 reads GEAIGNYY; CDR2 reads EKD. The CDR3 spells CACVPVLGDTSSWDTRQMFF. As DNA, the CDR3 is TGTGCCTGTGTCCCCGTACTGGGGGATACAAGCTCCTGGGACACCCGACAGATGTTTTTC.

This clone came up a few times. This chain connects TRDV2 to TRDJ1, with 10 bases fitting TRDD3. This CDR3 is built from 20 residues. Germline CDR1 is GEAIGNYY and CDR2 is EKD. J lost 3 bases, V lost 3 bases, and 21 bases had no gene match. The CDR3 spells CACDSLAGDTVTFYADKLIF. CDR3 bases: TGTGCCTGTGACTCTCTTGCGGGGGATACGGTTACTTTTTACGCCGATAAACTCATCTTT.

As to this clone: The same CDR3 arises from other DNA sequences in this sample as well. CDR3 amino acids: CACDTVGGYTDKLIF. CDR3 DNA: TGTGCCTGTGACACCGTGGGGGGGTACACCGATAAACTCATCTTT. The V and J genes are TRDV2 and TRDJ1, with D tentatively TRDD3 (6 bases). This CDR3 is 15 amino acids long. Germline V CDR1 and CDR2: GEAIGNYY, EKD. V shed 0 bases and J shed 0 bases, with 10 bases lying between them.

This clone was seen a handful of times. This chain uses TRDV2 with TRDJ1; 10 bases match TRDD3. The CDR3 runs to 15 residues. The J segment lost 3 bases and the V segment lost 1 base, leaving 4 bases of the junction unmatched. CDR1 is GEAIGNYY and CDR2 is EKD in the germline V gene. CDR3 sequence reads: CACDTLGDRADKLIF. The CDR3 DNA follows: TGTGCCTGTGACACGCTGGGGGATAGGGCCGATAAACTCATCTTT.

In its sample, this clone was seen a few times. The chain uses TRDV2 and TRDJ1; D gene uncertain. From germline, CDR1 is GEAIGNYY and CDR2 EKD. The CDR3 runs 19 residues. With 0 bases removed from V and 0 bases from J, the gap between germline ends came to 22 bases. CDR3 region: CACDTIQQTNHPYTDKLIF. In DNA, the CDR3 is TGTGCCTGTGACACCATCCAACAAACAAATCATCCGTACACCGATAAACTCATCTTT.

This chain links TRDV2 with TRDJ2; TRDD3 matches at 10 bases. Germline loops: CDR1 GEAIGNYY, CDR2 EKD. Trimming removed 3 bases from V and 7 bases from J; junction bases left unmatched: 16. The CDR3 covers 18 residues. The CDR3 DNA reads TGTGCCTGTGACGACCTAGGGGGGGATACGAGAAAAGAAGCACAACTCTTCTTT. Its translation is CACDDLGGDTRKEAQLFF.

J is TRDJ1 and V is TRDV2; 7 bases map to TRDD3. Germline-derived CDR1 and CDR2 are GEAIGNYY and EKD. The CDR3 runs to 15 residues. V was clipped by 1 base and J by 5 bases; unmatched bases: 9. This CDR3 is CACDTLLLGLDKLIF. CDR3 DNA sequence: TGTGCCTGTGACACTCTATTACTGGGGCTTGATAAACTCATCTTT.

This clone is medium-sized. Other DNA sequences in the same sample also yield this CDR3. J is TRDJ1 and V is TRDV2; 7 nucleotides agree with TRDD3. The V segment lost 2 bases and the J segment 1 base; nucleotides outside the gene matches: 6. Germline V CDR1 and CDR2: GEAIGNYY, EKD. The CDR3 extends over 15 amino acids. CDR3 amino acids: CACDSLGGITDKLIF. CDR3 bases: TGTGCCTGTGACAGCTTGGGGGGGATCACCGATAAACTCATCTTT.

The CDR3 reads CACDTVGLGDSRGDKLIF. The CDR3 DNA sequence: TGTGCCTGTGACACGGTCGGACTGGGGGATTCTAGGGGTGATAAACTCATCTTT. The chain combines TRDV2 with TRDJ1, with 10 bases identical to TRDD3. The germline gives CDR1 GEAIGNYY, CDR2 EKD. V was pared by 1 base and J by 5 bases, with 15 bases of the junction left unmatched. CDR3 length equals 18 residues.

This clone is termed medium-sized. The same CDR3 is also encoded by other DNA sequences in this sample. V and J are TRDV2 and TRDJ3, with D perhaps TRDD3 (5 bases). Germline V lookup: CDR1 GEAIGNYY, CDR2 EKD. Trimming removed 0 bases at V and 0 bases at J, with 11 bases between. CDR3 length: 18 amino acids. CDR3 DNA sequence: TGTGCCTGTGACACCGGATGGGGCTCCTCCTGGGACACCCGACAGATGTTTTTC. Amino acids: CACDTGWGSSWDTRQMFF.

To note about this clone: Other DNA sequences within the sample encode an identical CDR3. The DNA of the CDR3 is TGTGCCTGTGACACCCTGAGTACTGGGGCCTACACCGATAAACTCATCTTT. It yields the protein CACDTLSTGAYTDKLIF. This chain joins TRDV2 and TRDJ1; TRDD3 agrees at 7 bases. Germline values: CDR1 GEAIGNYY, CDR2 EKD. This CDR3 comprises 17 residues. J was trimmed by 0 bases and V by 0 bases; bases with no gene match: 9.

CDR3 bases: TGTGCCTGTGACACCATTTCCTACGGTAATATTACACTGGGAAACGTCATCTTT. The encoded protein is CACDTISYGNITLGNVIF. V gene TRDV2 combines with J gene TRDJ1; maybe TRDD2 (7 bases). The V end was cut by 0 bases, the J end by 12 bases, with 31 bases between. CDR1 is GEAIGNYY and CDR2 is EKD in the germline V gene. The CDR3 totals 18 residues.

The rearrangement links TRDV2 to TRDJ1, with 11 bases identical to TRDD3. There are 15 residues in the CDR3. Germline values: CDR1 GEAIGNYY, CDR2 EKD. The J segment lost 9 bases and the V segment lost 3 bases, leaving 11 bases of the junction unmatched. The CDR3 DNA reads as TGTGCCTGTGACCCAGTGGGGGATACGGAGGAGGAACTCATCTTT. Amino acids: CACDPVGDTEEELIF.

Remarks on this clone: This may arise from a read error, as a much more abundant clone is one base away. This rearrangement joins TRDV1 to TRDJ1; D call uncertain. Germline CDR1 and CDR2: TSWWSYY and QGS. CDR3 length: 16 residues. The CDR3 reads CALGELVNGHTDKHIF. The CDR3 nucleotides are TGTGCTCTTGGGGAACTAGTAAACGGGCACACCGATAAACACATCTTT.

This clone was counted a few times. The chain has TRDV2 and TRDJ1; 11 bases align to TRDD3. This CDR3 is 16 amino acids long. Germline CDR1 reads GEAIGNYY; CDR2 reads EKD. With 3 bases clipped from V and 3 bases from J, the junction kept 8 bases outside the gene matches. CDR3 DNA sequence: TGTGCCTGTGACCTACTGGGGGATAGATCGGCCGATAAACTCATCTTT. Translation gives CACDLLGDRSADKLIF.

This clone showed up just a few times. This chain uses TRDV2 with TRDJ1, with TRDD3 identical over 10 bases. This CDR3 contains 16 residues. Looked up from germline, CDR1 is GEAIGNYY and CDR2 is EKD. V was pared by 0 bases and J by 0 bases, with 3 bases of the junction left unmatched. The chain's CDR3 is CACDTMGDTYTDKLIF. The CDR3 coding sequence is TGTGCCTGTGACACCATGGGGGATACCTACACCGATAAACTCATCTTT.

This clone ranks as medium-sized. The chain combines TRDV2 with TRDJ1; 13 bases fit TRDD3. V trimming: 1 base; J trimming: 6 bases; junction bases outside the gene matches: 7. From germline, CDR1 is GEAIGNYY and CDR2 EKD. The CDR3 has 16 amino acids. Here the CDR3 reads CACDTLGDTKNNKLIF. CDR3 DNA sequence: TGTGCCTGTGACACACTGGGGGATACGAAAAATAATAAACTCATCTTT.

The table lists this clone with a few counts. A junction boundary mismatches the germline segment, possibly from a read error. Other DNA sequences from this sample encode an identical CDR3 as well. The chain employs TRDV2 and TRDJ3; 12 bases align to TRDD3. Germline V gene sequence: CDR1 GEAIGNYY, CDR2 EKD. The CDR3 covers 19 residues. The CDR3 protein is CACDTLGDTRDWDTRQMFF. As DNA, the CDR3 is TGTGCCTGCGACACCCTGGGGGATACGCGTGACTGGGACACCCGACAGATGTTTTTC.